This T cell receptor beta chain appears in the sequencing data of a study of CD8 T cells in ankylosing spondylitis. V shed 1 base and J shed 2 bases, with 13 bases lying between them. Germline values: CDR1 SGHRS, CDR2 YFSETQ. The CDR3 is 16 amino acids. TCRdb used MiXCR to reprocess the 5' RACE reads, holding one entry per CDR3 protein. The sample lists about 69,000 distinct CDR3 sequences, less than 6% occurring once. The sequencing sample was made of blood, either unsorted or a sorted T cell fraction (not recorded which). The chain links TRBV5-1 to TRBJ1-3, with D uncertain. This clonotype was obtained from a male donor with ankylosing spondylitis or in good health (not recorded which). The CDR3 nucleotides are TGCGCCAGCAGCTTGATCAGCATTAGACCTGGAAACACCATATATTTT. It translates to CASSLISIRPGNTIYF.